This T cell receptor (beta chain) emerged from a study of T cells expressing NK-cell markers. Study overall: Sorted CD3+CD56+NKG2C+, CD3+CD56+NKG2C- and CD3+CD56-NKG2C+ T cells provided the TCR beta repertoires. Serological testing identified most of the eight sequenced donors as HCMV-seropositive and one as seronegative.

General study results and limits: The study found these clonotypes also leading the CD3+CD56-NKG2C+ fraction in a handful of donors. The share of CD8+ T cells held by dominant NKG2C+ clonotypes was roughly 1.0-8% in several donors.

To note about this clonotype: Its specificity is not known.

TCRdb processed the 5' RACE reads again and assigns one entry to each CDR3 protein, with no DNA. The table for this sample gives 550,000 to 600,000 distinct CDR3 sequences. Looked up from germline, CDR1 is MNHEY and CDR2 is SMNVEV (reference sequence). This CDR3 spans 15 amino acids. This clonotype was sampled from a young man in good health. Input material: blood T cells: a sorted CD56 or NKG2C T cell subset, CD4+ or CD8+ T cells, or bulk PBMC T cells (not recorded which). The chain couples TRBV27 to TRBJ2-2; TCRdb's D gene call, TRBD2, goes unchecked for lack of DNA. The CDR3 protein is CASTTSSGRFGELFF.